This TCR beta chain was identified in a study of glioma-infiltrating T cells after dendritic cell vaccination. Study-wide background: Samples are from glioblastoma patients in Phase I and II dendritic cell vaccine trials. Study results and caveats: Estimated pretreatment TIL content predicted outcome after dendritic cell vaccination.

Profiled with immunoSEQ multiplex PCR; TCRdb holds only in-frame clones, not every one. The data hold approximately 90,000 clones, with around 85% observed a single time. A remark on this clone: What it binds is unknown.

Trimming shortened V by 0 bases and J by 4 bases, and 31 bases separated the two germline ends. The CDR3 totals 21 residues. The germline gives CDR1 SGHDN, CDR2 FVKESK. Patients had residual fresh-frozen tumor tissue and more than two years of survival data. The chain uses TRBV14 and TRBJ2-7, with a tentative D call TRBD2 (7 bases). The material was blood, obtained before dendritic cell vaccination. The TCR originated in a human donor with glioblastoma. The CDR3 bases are TGTGCCAGCAGCCAAGATAAATGGGGGCGAGGGGGTCCTGCCGGGGGGTACGAGCAGTACTTC. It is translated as CASSQDKWGRGGPAGGYEQYF.